The rows below give T cell receptor beta chains drawn from one sample of a study of blood T cell repertoires in COVID-19. Data came from immunoSEQ multiplex PCR; TCRdb stores just in-frame clones and leaves some out. The table includes 110,000 to 150,000 clones, roughly 80% detected once. Sequenced input: peripheral blood. These receptors were obtained from a man between 45 and 60 years old with active or convalescent COVID-19. The conserved cysteine and the conserved F or W are not part of the CDR3 here.

j_gene	v_gene	CDR3aa
TRBJ1-5	TRBV19	ASSRGQGSNQPQH
TRBJ2-1	TRBV7-3	ASSLWGLYNEQF
TRBJ2-2	TRBV5-3	AGTAGELF
TRBJ2-7	TRBV7-9	ASILEGPGQGRTYEQY
TRBJ2-1	TRBV3-1/TRBV3-2	ASSQGAGGPF
TRBJ2-7	TRBV18	ASSPGTSGSDEQY
TRBJ1-2	TRBV3-1/TRBV3-2	ASSRSTNYGYT
TRBJ1-2	TRBV20-1	SVNIYGYT
TRBJ2-1	TRBV19	ASTLGGASSYNEQF
TRBJ1-2	TRBV3-1/TRBV3-2	ASRTGSRFANYGYT
TRBJ2-3	TRBV6-5	ASSRLAGTARTQY
TRBJ2-5	TRBV6-5	ASSQTSGRVQTQY
TRBJ2-5	TRBV27	ASSLMRSEKTQY
TRBJ2-2	TRBV6-4	ASSETSGHTGELF
TRBJ2-5	TRBV4-1	ASSPSGQVGETQY
TRBJ2-7	TRBV9	ASSPWGDEQY
TRBJ1-1	TRBV7-9	ASSPLQDSDGSTEAF
TRBJ2-1	TRBV27	ASSLSSESSYNEQF
TRBJ2-7	TRBV11-3	ASSDPRLAGEQY
TRBJ2-1	TRBV7-9	ASSFSNSGREQF
TRBJ2-1	TRBV28	ASSSPLLLAGGYNEQF
TRBJ2-1	TRBV5-6	ASSVGLAIEGWANEQF
TRBJ1-1	TRBV19	ATSPPGNTEAF
TRBJ1-4	TRBV7-8	ASSLDRGREKLF
TRBJ2-7	TRBV7-9	ASSPTSRISEQY
TRBJ2-2	TRBV3-1/TRBV3-2	ASSQLSGELF
TRBJ2-7	TRBV28	ASKGTGAYEQY
TRBJ1-4	TRBV15	ATSRRDRESEKLF
TRBJ2-2	TRBV4-2	ASSQNSGPGELF
TRBJ1-1	TRBV2	ASSEDRVDTEAF
TRBJ1-2	TRBV6-5	ASGRPQWGYT
TRBJ2-2	TRBV10-2	ASSDRAGVTGELF
TRBJ2-7	TRBV5-4	ASSPGTSNYEQY
TRBJ2-1	TRBV11-2	ASSLAGDPYNEQF
TRBJ2-3	TRBV24-1	ATSDLGGSPPTDTQY
TRBJ1-4	TRBV30	AWSVNTGFGGLGEKLF
TRBJ2-5	TRBV7-2	ASSLGQNKETQY
TRBJ1-6	TRBV9	ASSVEEGQGAGSPLH
TRBJ2-1	TRBV6-5	ASSRLAGGPGEQF
TRBJ2-7	TRBV29-1	SVEKPGTGTYEQY
TRBJ2-1	TRBV11-3	ASSWTGAVNEQF
TRBJ1-5	TRBV28	ASSSGNQPQH
TRBJ2-2	TRBV4-1	ASSQVVGLAANTGELF
TRBJ2-7	TRBV7-5	VRSVRGLAGRYEQY
TRBJ1-1	TRBV6-5	ASSYDLTVNTEAF
TRBJ2-2	TRBV7-9	ASSSGDRASGELF
TRBJ2-5	TRBV4-2	ASSRGLAGETQY
TRBJ1-3	TRBV2	ASSEPGSGNTIY
TRBJ2-5	TRBV10-1	ASSESLAGGGETQY
TRBJ1-6	TRBV28	ASSSGQRAYNSPLH
TRBJ2-7	TRBV6-2/TRBV6-3	ASGRDRGLYEQY
TRBJ2-7	TRBV4-1	ASRPQLAGDYEQY
TRBJ2-5	TRBV7-9	ASAPLGVSGETQY
TRBJ2-3	TRBV5-1	ASSRRTSGTTSTDTQY
TRBJ1-2	TRBV10-3	AISEVQGYGYT